One and the same sample provided the 26 T cell receptor beta chains below, sequenced in a study of cytomegalovirus exposure and HLA in healthy donors. Generated by immunoSEQ multiplex PCR, the TCRdb table keeps only in-frame clones and is missing some. The sample shows 250,000 to 400,000 clones, approximately 85% of them seen only once. What was sequenced was PBMCs. The receptors come from a man aged 25 to 45 in good health and CMV-seronegative.

This sequence joins TRBV19 and TRBJ2-7, with a tentative D call TRBD2 (6 bases). There are 16 residues in the CDR3. CDR1 LNHDA and CDR2 SQIVND come from the germline V gene (reference sequence). V shed 3 bases and J shed 3 bases, with 18 bases lying between them. CDR3 sequence (DNA): TGTGCCAGTAGTATCAGGAGGGATGACGGACACTACGAGCAGTACTTC. It yields the protein CASSIRRDDGHYEQYF. Drawing the rest from reference TRBV19 and TRBJ2-7, the complete variable domain is DGGITQSPKYLFRKEGQNVTLSCEQNLNHDAMYWYRQDPGQGLRLIYYSQIVNDFQKGDIAEGYSVSREKKESFPLTVTSAQKNPTAFYLCASSIRRDDGHYEQYFGPGTRLTVT.

The rearrangement joins TRBV7-2 to TRBJ1-2, with 9 bases lining up with TRBD1. This CDR3 region has 14 residues. Germline loops: CDR1 SGHTA, CDR2 FQGNSA. Trimming took 5 bases from V and 6 from J; bases not matched to a gene: 7. The DNA for the CDR3 is TGTGCCAGCAGCAACCGGGACAGGGCGGATGGCTACACCTTC. Encoded protein: CASSNRDRADGYTF.

J is TRBJ2-1 and V is TRBV6-6, with 8 positions matching TRBD2. V trimming: 6 bases; J trimming: 8 bases; junction bases outside the gene matches: 12. The length of the CDR3 is 15 residues. CDR1 is MNHNY, CDR2 SVGAGI, per germline (reference sequence). CDR3 amino acids: CASSPGGAGVDEQFF. CDR3 nucleotides: TGTGCCAGCAGCCCCGGGGGAGCGGGGGTAGATGAGCAGTTCTTC.

This clone came up once. This chain links TRBV30 with TRBJ2-7; D is ambiguous. V lost 0 bases and J lost 3, with 15 bases in between. Germline V lookup: CDR1 GTSNPN, CDR2 SVGIG (reference sequence). The CDR3 is 15 residues long. In DNA form, the CDR3 reads TGTGCCTGGAGTGTAGCCGGAGTCACAATCTACGAGCAGTACTTC. This translates into CAWSVAGVTIYEQYF.

The V gene is TRBV9, the J gene TRBJ1-5; no clear D. This CDR3 spans 13 amino acids. CDR1 and CDR2 (germline): SGDLS, YYNGEE. Trimming removed 0 bases from V and 4 bases from J, with 5 bases in between. The DNA of the CDR3 is TGTGCCAGCAGCGTAGACGGGAATCAGCCCCAGCATTTT. This codes for CASSVDGNQPQHF.

The rearrangement joins TRBV7-8 to TRBJ2-5; 9 positions agree with TRBD2. V lost 1 base to trimming and J lost 6 bases; unmatched junction nucleotides: 9. Per germline, CDR1 SGHVS and CDR2 FQNEAQ. The CDR3 is 16 amino acids. CDR3 in amino acids: CASSLVLSRGGQTQYF. The CDR3 DNA sequence: TGTGCCAGCAGCTTAGTACTCTCGCGGGGGGGCCAGACCCAGTACTTC. The variable domain in full, completed from reference TRBV7-8 and TRBJ2-5, reads GAGVSQSPRYKVAKRGQDVALRCDPISGHVSLFWYQQALGQGPEFLTYFQNEAQLDKSGLPSDRFFAERPEGSVSTLKIQRTQQEDSAVYLCASSLVLSRGGQTQYFGPGTRLLVL.

In its sample, this clone was seen a few times. The genes are TRBV18 and TRBJ1-5, with D unresolved. With 3 bases removed from V and 2 bases from J, the gap between germline ends came to 5 bases. The germline gives CDR1 KGHSH, CDR2 LQKENI. The CDR3 loop spans 13 amino acids. CDR3 in amino acids: CASSPNRNQPQHF. The CDR3 DNA reads as TGTGCCAGCTCACCCAATCGCAATCAGCCCCAGCATTTT.

This CDR3 is CASSYRLATSQETQYF. Here the CDR3 DNA reads TGTGCCAGCAGTTATCGGCTAGCCACGAGCCAGGAGACCCAGTACTTC. The chain is built from TRBV6-5 and TRBJ2-5; tentatively, D is TRBD2 (5 bases). Trimming took 3 bases from V and 5 from J, leaving 19 bases between them. CDR1 MNHEY and CDR2 SVGAGI come from the germline V gene. The CDR3 has 16 amino acids.

This sequence joins TRBV2 and TRBJ2-1; 7 nucleotides agree with TRBD2. The ends lost 7 bases at V and 3 bases at J; junction bases unmatched: 6. This CDR3 has 14 residues. Germline-derived CDR1 and CDR2 are SNHLY and FYNNEI. This chain's CDR3 is CASKTAGFYNEQFF. CDR3 nucleotides: TGTGCCAGCAAAACAGCGGGGTTCTACAATGAGCAGTTCTTC.

The chain recombines TRBV9 with TRBJ2-3, with D unclear. The CDR3 totals 12 residues. Trimming pared 0 bases from V and 5 bases from J, leaving 4 bases between. Germline V gene sequence: CDR1 SGDLS, CDR2 YYNGEE. The CDR3 reads CASSVDGDTQYF. The CDR3 DNA is TGTGCCAGCAGCGTAGACGGAGATACGCAGTATTTT.

J is TRBJ2-7 and V is TRBV7-6; maybe TRBD1 (6 bases). Trimming took off 3 bases at V and 4 bases at J, with 13 bases between the two ends. The CDR3 contains 14 residues. The germline V gene encodes CDR1 SGHVS and CDR2 FNYEAQ. The CDR3: CASSFGTQGYEQYF. The CDR3 bases are TGTGCCAGCAGCTTTGGGACACAAGGATACGAGCAGTACTTC.

The V call is TRBV7-2, the J call TRBJ1-5; D might be TRBD1 (6 bases). The germline CDR1 and CDR2 sequences are SGHTA and FQGNSA. The CDR3 consists of 14 residues. V lost 4 bases and J lost 7, with 14 bases in between. The CDR3 DNA is TGTGCCAGCAGCTCGCAGGGGTTTGGCCAGCCCCAGCATTTT. It encodes CASSSQGFGQPQHF. Full variable domain (remainder filled in from reference TRBV7-2 and TRBJ1-5): GAGVSQSPSNKVTEKGKDVELRCDPISGHTALYWYRQSLGQGLEFLIYFQGNSAPDKSGLPSDRFSAERTGGSVSTLTIQRTQQEDSAVYLCASSSQGFGQPQHFGDGTRLSIL.

The gene calls are TRBV2 and TRBJ1-1; 8 bases match TRBD1. Trimming at V came to 2 bases and at J to 5 bases, leaving 4 bases not matched to a gene. CDR1 and CDR2 from the germline V gene are SNHLY and FYNNEI. CDR3 size: 14 residues. The CDR3 loop is CASSEQGARTEAFF. In nucleotides, the CDR3 is TGTGCCAGCAGTGAACAGGGGGCGAGAACTGAAGCTTTCTTT.

This chain connects TRBV28 to TRBJ1-1; TRBD1 aligns across 9 bases. CDR1 and CDR2 (germline): MDHEN, SYDVKM. The CDR3 runs to 14 residues. V was clipped by 8 bases and J by 5 bases; unmatched bases: 9. CDR3 sequence (DNA): TGTGCCAGCTTAAGACAGGGGGTACATACTGAAGCTTTCTTT. It yields the protein CASLRQGVHTEAFF. Variable domain in full (rest from reference TRBV28 and TRBJ1-1): DVKVTQSSRYLVKRTGEKVFLECVQDMDHENMFWYRQDPGLGLRLIYFSYDVKMKEKGDIPEGYSVSREKKERFSLILESASTNQTSMYLCASLRQGVHTEAFFGQGTRLTVV.

The gene calls are TRBV25-1 and TRBJ1-1, with 10 bases aligning to TRBD1. Germline V gives CDR1 MGHDK, CDR2 SYGVNS. V lost 3 bases, J lost 10 bases, and 14 bases stayed unmatched. The CDR3 consists of 16 residues. The CDR3 spells CASSDYPGTGVRAAFF. DNA of the CDR3: TGTGCCAGCAGTGACTACCCCGGGACAGGGGTAAGGGCAGCTTTCTTT. Based on the CDR3 plus reference TRBV25-1 and TRBJ1-1, the full variable domain is EADIYQTPRYLVIGTGKKITLECSQTMGHDKMYWYQQDPGMELHLIHYSYGVNSTEKGDLSSESTVSRIRTEHFPLTLESARPSHTSQYLCASSDYPGTGVRAAFFGQGTRLTVV.

This chain connects TRBV18 to TRBJ2-7; 9 bases line up with TRBD1. The CDR3 loop spans 13 amino acids. With 6 bases clipped from V and 5 bases from J, the junction kept 5 bases outside the gene matches. CDR1 is KGHSH and CDR2 is LQKENI in the germline V gene. The CDR3 nucleotides are TGTGCCAGCTCGCACCGGGACAGGGACGAGCAGTACTTC. This codes for CASSHRDRDEQYF.

The CDR3 coding sequence is TGCGCCAGCAGTCAGCGGGGGGCCACAGATACGCAGTATTTT. It specifies CASSQRGATDTQYF. J is TRBJ2-3 and V is TRBV4-3; 9 positions agree with TRBD2. J gave up 2 bases and V 6 bases, and 3 bases lay outside the gene matches. The CDR3 consists of 14 residues. Looked up from germline, CDR1 is LGHNA and CDR2 is YSLEER.

The V gene is TRBV4-3, the J gene TRBJ1-3; no reliable D call. Trimming took 0 bases from V and 0 from J, leaving 15 bases between them. The germline CDR1 and CDR2 sequences are LGHNA and YSLEER. The CDR3 contains 18 residues. In DNA form, the CDR3 reads TGCGCCAGCAGCCAAGATACCCCAGGCTCCCTCTCTGGAAACACCATATATTTT. This codes for CASSQDTPGSLSGNTIYF.

J is TRBJ1-1 and V is TRBV10-2; unclear D gene. V lost 2 bases and J lost 7, with 5 bases in between. The CDR3 sequence is 11 residues long. CDR1 is WSHSY and CDR2 is SAAADI in the germline V gene. The CDR3 DNA reads as TGCGCCAGCAGTGAGACGGGTGAAGCTTTCTTT. Its protein product is CASSETGEAFF.

This clone is a singleton in its sample. The chain has TRBV7-9 and TRBJ1-2, with TRBD1 identical over 9 bases. V lost 5 bases and J lost 5; bases outside the gene matches: 3. The germline V gene has CDR1 SEHNR and CDR2 FQNEAQ (reference sequence). CDR3 length equals 13 residues. The CDR3 DNA reads as TGTGCCAGCAGCACGACAGGGGGGTATGGCTACACCTTC. Protein: CASSTTGGYGYTF.

The chain is built from TRBV25-1 and TRBJ2-3, with TRBD2 as a possible D gene (6 bases). The CDR3 is 16 amino acids. Germline lookup yields CDR1 MGHDK and CDR2 SYGVNS. V was clipped by 8 bases and J by 1 base, with 19 bases between them. CDR3 residues: CASRVGRHGRTDTQYF. DNA for the CDR3: TGTGCCAGCCGAGTGGGGAGGCACGGTCGCACAGATACGCAGTATTTT.

V and J are TRBV15 and TRBJ2-7; unclear D gene. The germline CDR1 and CDR2 sequences are LNHNV and YYDKDF (reference sequence). The CDR3 spans 16 residues. Trimming removed 3 bases at V and 0 bases at J, with 15 bases between. The CDR3 reads CATSRPMTFGSYEQYF. CDR3 bases: TGTGCCACCAGCAGGCCAATGACTTTTGGCTCCTACGAGCAGTACTTC. Full variable domain (rest looked up from reference TRBV15 and TRBJ2-7): DAMVIQNPRYQVTQFGKPVTLSCSQTLNHNVMYWYQQKSSQAPKLLFHYYDKDFNNEADTPDNFQSRRPNTSFCFLDIRSPGLGDTAMYLCATSRPMTFGSYEQYFGPGTRLTVT.

This clone was counted only a few times. The chain recombines TRBV29-1 with TRBJ1-2; 12 bases match TRBD1. Germline V gene lookup returns CDR1 SQVTM and CDR2 ANQGSEA. V trimming: 6 bases; J trimming: 6 bases; junction bases outside the gene matches: 5. CDR3 length equals 13 residues. CDR3 sequence: CSVPGQGAHGYTF. CDR3 DNA sequence: TGCAGCGTCCCGGGACAGGGGGCTCATGGCTACACCTTC. The whole variable domain, filled in from reference TRBV29-1 and TRBJ1-2, reads SAVISQKPSRDICQRGTSLTIQCQVDSQVTMMFWYRQQPGQSLTLIATANQGSEATYESGFVIDKFPISRPNLTFSTLTVSNMSPEDSSIYLCSVPGQGAHGYTFGSGTRLTVV.

This rearrangement joins TRBV18 to TRBJ2-7; TRBD1 is a possible D gene (8 bases). Germline V CDR1 and CDR2: KGHSH, LQKENI. The V end was cut by 6 bases, the J end by 5 bases, with 17 bases between. This CDR3 is 14 amino acids long. In nucleotides, the CDR3 is TGTGCCAGCTCCCAAAGGACAGGGAGGGACGAGCAGTACTTC. Translated: CASSQRTGRDEQYF.

This rearrangement joins TRBV28 to TRBJ1-2, with D unresolved. CDR1 and CDR2 from the germline V gene are MDHEN and SYDVKM. Trimming pared 2 bases from V and 7 bases from J, leaving 5 bases between. The CDR3 has 11 residues. The DNA for the CDR3 is TGTGCCAGCAGTTTAGCGGGTGGCTACACCTTC. Its translation: CASSLAGGYTF.

This chain uses TRBV6-5 with TRBJ1-2; tentatively, D is TRBD1 (6 bases). V dropped 0 bases and J dropped 8 bases, with 16 bases sitting between them. This CDR3 comprises 15 residues. Germline values: CDR1 MNHEY, CDR2 SVGAGI. For the CDR3, the DNA is TGTGCCAGCAGTTACTCGGGGCGGCAGGGGAAGGGCTACACCTTC. It specifies CASSYSGRQGKGYTF.